This TCR beta chain emerged from a study of CD8 T cells in Susac syndrome. Negative magnetic isolation gave CD8+ and CD4+ cells; FACS enriched CD8+ TEMRA. Germline V gives CDR1 DFQATT, CDR2 SNEGSKA (reference sequence). The V gene end was trimmed by 6 bases and the J gene end by 3 bases; junction bases not matched to a gene: 6. The CDR3 contains 13 residues. The RNA, about 0.45 to 1 ug, was put through reverse transcription using random hexamers. Amplification of TCR beta CDR3 across 54 Vbeta and 13 Jbeta was performed with immunoSEQ multiplex PCR. TCRdb re-called the immunoSEQ multiplex PCR reads with MiXCR, one entry per CDR3 protein. The table shows some 130,000 distinct CDR3 sequences, with 95% occurring only once.

This sequence originates from a human donor with Susac syndrome. Sequenced material: CD8+ T cells from PBMCs. V usage is TRBV20-1 and J usage is TRBJ1-1; 8 bases line up with TRBD1. The CDR3 DNA follows: TGCAGTGCGGAGACAGGGGTGTACACTGAAGCTTTCTTT. Its protein is CSAETGVYTEAFF.